Listed below are T cell receptor beta chains from one sample, sequenced in a study of neurological immune-mediated disorders. TCRdb reprocessed the 5' RACE reads with MiXCR, giving one entry per CDR3 protein. The sample has about 37,000 distinct CDR3 sequences; 11% are singletons. Sequencing used CD4+ T cells from blood. These receptors were taken from a woman under 40 with HTLV-1-associated myelopathy (HAM/TSP). Both conserved end residues are part of each CDR3. D genes are given only for firm matches. The size entry is marked missing in some rows and otherwise reads once, few, many or a size class.

TRBJ1-1	.	14	many	TRBV5-1	TGCGCCAGCAGCTTGTCTAACAGGGTAACTGAAGCTTTCTTT	CASSLSNRVTEAFF
TRBJ2-7	TRBD1	15	.	TRBV5-6	TGTGCCAGCAGCTTGGGGGCAGGGGGCATGTACGAGCAGTACTTC	CASSLGAGGMYEQYF
TRBJ2-3	.	14	.	TRBV24-1	TGTGCCACCAGGAGTACGGTTAGCACAGATACGCAGTATTTT	CATRSTVSTDTQYF
TRBJ2-7	TRBD1	16	many	TRBV18	TGTGCCAGCTCGCCGGTTTTGACAGGGATCTCCTACGAGCAGTACTTC	CASSPVLTGISYEQYF
TRBJ2-1	TRBD1	18	many	TRBV6-2/TRBV6-3	TGTGCCAGCAGTTACATGGGAAGACAGGGAAGGGCCTACAATGAGCAGTTCTTC	CASSYMGRQGRAYNEQFF
TRBJ2-7	.	11	many	TRBV6-6	TGTGCCACCCAGAGAGCAGCGGAGCAGTACTTC	CATQRAAEQYF
TRBJ2-2	TRBD1	16	many	TRBV5-1	TGCGCCAGCAGCTTTATCGACAGGGGAGGAACCGGGGAGCTGTTTTTT	CASSFIDRGGTGELFF
TRBJ1-2	.	12	many	TRBV20-1	TGCAGTGCTCCACGGTGGGGGAGACTTTACACCTTC	CSAPRWGRLYTF
TRBJ2-6	.	14	many	TRBV7-8	TGTGCCAGCAGGGTAAACTCTGGGGCCAACGTCCTGACTTTC	CASRVNSGANVLTF
TRBJ2-3	TRBD1	14	.	TRBV7-2	TGTGCCAGTAGCCTAGGGACAGGGGGGGATACGCAGTATTTT	CASSLGTGGDTQYF
TRBJ2-2	.	13	many	TRBV29-1	TGCAGCGTTGTTGGGCAGAGCACCGGGGAGCTGTTTTTT	CSVVGQSTGELFF
TRBJ2-6	TRBD1	20	many	TRBV5-5	TGTGCCAGCAGCCGTGCCGGGACAGGGCTTTTTTTTACTGGGGCCAACGTCCTGACTTTC	CASSRAGTGLFFTGANVLTF
TRBJ1-2	.	15	many	TRBV18	TGTGCCAGCTCACCACCGGTCGCAGGGCCCTATGGCTACACCTTC	CASSPPVAGPYGYTF
TRBJ2-7	TRBD2	14	many	TRBV4-2	TGTGCCAGCAGTCAAGGGACTACCTCTTACGAGCAGTACTTC	CASSQGTTSYEQYF
TRBJ1-1	.	15	many	TRBV5-1	TGCGCCAGCAGCTTATCGGGTCAGATGAACACTGAAGCTTTCTTT	CASSLSGQMNTEAFF
TRBJ1-4	TRBD1	17	many	TRBV5-5	TGTGCCAGCAGCTCGCCCAACCCCGGGACAGGCCTTCGAAAACTGTTTTTT	CASSSPNPGTGLRKLFF
TRBJ2-3	.	15	.	TRBV5-1	TGCGCAAGCAGTTCAAAGAGGTCAAGCACAGATACGCAGTATTTT	CASSSKRSSTDTQYF
TRBJ2-3	.	13	many	TRBV5-1	TGCGCCAGCAGCTACGGTTCAGGGGATACGCAGTATTTT	CASSYGSGDTQYF
TRBJ2-7	TRBD1	12	many	TRBV6-5	TGTGCCAGCACGGACAGGGATGAAGAGCAGTACTTC	CASTDRDEEQYF
TRBJ1-6	.	14	many	TRBV3-1	TGTGCCAGCAGCCAAGCCCCCGTGAATTCACCCCTCCACTTT	CASSQAPVNSPLHF
TRBJ2-5	TRBD1	15	many	TRBV3-1	TGTGCCAGCAGCCCCCGACGACAGGGCCTAGAGACCCAGTACTTC	CASSPRRQGLETQYF
TRBJ2-7	.	14	many	TRBV5-6	TGTGCCAGCAGCCGCCGGGACGGCCACTACGAGCAGTACTTC	CASSRRDGHYEQYF
TRBJ1-5	TRBD1	14	many	TRBV20-1	TGCAGTGCGCCCGACAGGGGTGGCAATCAGCCCCAGCATTTT	CSAPDRGGNQPQHF
TRBJ1-1	.	16	many	TRBV5-5	TGTGCCAGCAGCTTGGTTGCAGGGTCCCTGGACACTGAAGCTTTCTTT	CASSLVAGSLDTEAFF